This T cell receptor beta chain stems from a study of T cell clones after liver transplantation. Data came from immunoSEQ multiplex PCR; TCRdb stores just in-frame clones and leaves some out. In the table there are 85,000 to 130,000 clones, 82% of which are singletons. Germline V CDR1 and CDR2: LNHNV, YYDKDF (reference sequence). The CDR3 runs to 16 residues. V lost 2 bases to trimming and J lost 3 bases, with 17 bases between them. The V call is TRBV15, the J call TRBJ2-7; the D gene is possibly TRBD2 (6 bases). The clonotype was recovered from a human donor who received a liver transplant. Sequenced material: CD4+ T cells from blood, taken before liver transplant. For the CDR3, the DNA is TGTGCCACCAGCAGAAGACCGGGTGGGGGGAGCTACGAGCAGTACTTC. This encodes CATSRRPGGGSYEQYF.